The rows below give T cell receptor beta chains drawn from one sample of a study of CD8 T cells in ankylosing spondylitis. A single record per CDR3 protein comes from TCRdb applying MiXCR to the 5' RACE reads. The sample consists of about 150,000 distinct CDR3 sequences, approximately 48% of them appearing once. The source material was synovial fluid, either unsorted or a sorted T cell fraction (not recorded which). Every receptor here comes from a male donor with ankylosing spondylitis. The CDR3 runs from the conserved cysteine through the conserved F or W. Fields, in order: D gene, V gene, clone size, J gene, CDR3 DNA, CDR3 protein. The D gene is left open where the match is weak. Some rows mark clone size as missing; the rest say once, few, many or name a class of expanded clone.

TRBD1,TRBV4-1,few,TRBJ2-7,TGCGCCAGCAGCCAAGCGGGACAGGGGTACACCTACGAGCAGTACTTC,CASSQAGQGYTYEQYF
NA,TRBV15,NA,TRBJ1-1,TGTGCCACCAGCAGAGCCTGGACAGCGAACACTGAAGCTTTCTTT,CATSRAWTANTEAFF
NA,TRBV5-1,NA,TRBJ1-2,TGCGCCAGCAGCTTGGACAGGACTCCTAACTATGGCTACACCTTC,CASSLDRTPNYGYTF
TRBD2,TRBV4-1,NA,TRBJ2-2,TGCGCCAGCAGCCAAGAGCGGGAGAACCACGGGGAGCTGTTTTTT,CASSQERENHGELFF
NA,TRBV10-3,NA,TRBJ2-2,TGTGCCATCAGTGAGCGGAGAGCCGGGGAGCTGTTTTTT,CAISERRAGELFF
NA,TRBV4-2,few,TRBJ1-3,TGTGCCAGCAGCCAGGTTGATCAGATTGGAAACACCATATATTTT,CASSQVDQIGNTIYF
TRBD1,TRBV6-5,once,TRBJ1-1,TGTGCCAGCAGTTACTCAGCGACAGGGGGCTTGGGGACTGAAGCTTTCTTT,CASSYSATGGLGTEAFF
TRBD2,TRBV4-1,NA,TRBJ2-1,TGCGCCAGCAGCTCCCTAGCGGGGTACGACAATGAGCAGTTCTTC,CASSSLAGYDNEQFF
NA,TRBV12-3/TRBV12-4,few,TRBJ1-1,TGTGCCAGCAGTGTTAGACAACTGAACACTGAAGCTTTCTTT,CASSVRQLNTEAFF
TRBD1,TRBV18,NA,TRBJ1-2,TGTGCCAGCCTTAAGACAGGGGCGCGCTACACCTTC,CASLKTGARYTF
NA,TRBV27,few,TRBJ2-7,TGTGCCAGCAGTGGACCCCTCTACGAGCAGTACTTC,CASSGPLYEQYF
NA,TRBV6-5,NA,TRBJ2-7,TGTGCCAGCAGTTACTCGGATCTCCTAAACTACGAGCAGTACTTC,CASSYSDLLNYEQYF
TRBD2,TRBV13,NA,TRBJ2-1,TGTGCCAGCAGCTTAAGGGAGGGATCCTACAATGAGCAGTTCTTC,CASSLREGSYNEQFF
TRBD1,TRBV4-1,once,TRBJ1-6,TGCGCCAGCAGCCAACCCGCACAGGGGATCAGCGGTTATAATTCACCCCTCCACTTT,CASSQPAQGISGYNSPLHF
NA,TRBV11-2,NA,TRBJ1-1,TGTGCCAGCAGCCTTCTACTGCCTAACACTGAAGCTTTCTTT,CASSLLLPNTEAFF
TRBD1,TRBV12-3/TRBV12-4,NA,TRBJ2-2,TGTGCCAGCAGTCCAGGACTGGACAGGGCCCACACCGGGGAGCTGTTTTTT,CASSPGLDRAHTGELFF
TRBD1,TRBV6-5,NA,TRBJ2-2,TGTGCCAGCAGTTTATCGACAGGGGCCGTTGCCGGGGAGCTGTTTTTT,CASSLSTGAVAGELFF
NA,TRBV29-1,many,TRBJ2-1,TGCAGCGTTTCGACGGGGGTCGAATCCTACAATGAGCAGTTCTTC,CSVSTGVESYNEQFF
NA,TRBV15,NA,TRBJ1-4,TGTGCCACCAGGACTGAGCAGGGGAGTGAAAAACTGTTTTTT,CATRTEQGSEKLFF
NA,TRBV28,NA,TRBJ2-1,TGTGCCAGCAGTTTATACCGACGGGAACACAATGAGCAGTTCTTC,CASSLYRREHNEQFF
NA,TRBV4-1,NA,TRBJ1-4,TGCGCCAGCAGCCAAGACATCGGGCCCGATAATGAAAAACTGTTTTTT,CASSQDIGPDNEKLFF
TRBD2,TRBV6-1,NA,TRBJ2-7,TGTGCCAGCAGATCCCTAGCGGGAGGGCTCTACGAGCAGTACTTC,CASRSLAGGLYEQYF
NA,TRBV27,NA,TRBJ2-3,TGTGCCAGCGGACCCCGCGTTGTGGCGCGACTCACAGATACGCAGTATTTT,CASGPRVVARLTDTQYF
NA,TRBV20-1,few,TRBJ2-2,TGCAGTGCTCCACGGGGCGGCGACACCGGGGAGCTGTTTTTT,CSAPRGGDTGELFF
NA,TRBV7-9,NA,TRBJ2-1,TGTGCCAGCAGCTTGGACCTAACCAATGAGCAGTTCTTC,CASSLDLTNEQFF
NA,TRBV11-2,few,TRBJ2-5,TGTGCCAGCAGCTTAGTCGCCACTGGGGAGACCCAGTACTTC,CASSLVATGETQYF
NA,TRBV4-1,few,TRBJ1-2,TGCGCCAGCAGCCAAGGACGGCAGGGGTATAACTATGGCTACACCTTC,CASSQGRQGYNYGYTF
NA,TRBV3-1,NA,TRBJ2-1,TGTGCCAGCAGCCAAGACCCCTTTGCGAGGGCCTACAATGAGCAGTTCTTC,CASSQDPFARAYNEQFF
NA,TRBV7-8,NA,TRBJ2-7,TGTGCCAGCAGCTTAGAGTGGAATCCAACGCGGGAGCAGTACTTC,CASSLEWNPTREQYF
TRBD2,TRBV12-3/TRBV12-4,NA,TRBJ2-1,TGTGCCAGCAGTTTCAGGACTAGCGGGGACTACAATGAGCAGTTCTTC,CASSFRTSGDYNEQFF
NA,TRBV7-9,NA,TRBJ2-2,TGTGCCAGCAGCTTCCGGGGATACGACACCGGGGAGCTGTTTTTT,CASSFRGYDTGELFF
NA,TRBV29-1,NA,TRBJ1-1,TGCAGCGTCGCAACCACTGAAGCTTTCTTT,CSVATTEAFF
NA,TRBV6-1,NA,TRBJ2-1,TGTGCCAGCACCAACACCTGGTATGAGCAGTTCTTC,CASTNTWYEQFF
NA,TRBV5-1,NA,TRBJ1-1,TGCGCCAGCAGCCACTCCCGGGACACCCGTAAGGCTGAAGCTTTCTTT,CASSHSRDTRKAEAFF
NA,TRBV29-1,NA,TRBJ1-2,TGCAGCGTTGAAGGGGATTTCGACGGGAGAGTGAACTATGGCTACACCTTC,CSVEGDFDGRVNYGYTF
TRBD1,TRBV30,NA,TRBJ1-1,TGTGCCTGGAGTGTAGGACAGGGAAACACTGAAGCTTTCTTT,CAWSVGQGNTEAFF
TRBD1,TRBV12-3/TRBV12-4,few,TRBJ2-1,TGTGCCAGCAGGGGGGGACAGGGCTCCTACAATGAGCAGTTCTTC,CASRGGQGSYNEQFF
NA,TRBV20-1,NA,TRBJ2-1,TGCAGTGCTAGCGCTTACAATGAGCAGTTCTTC,CSASAYNEQFF
TRBD2,TRBV7-9,medium-sized,TRBJ2-2,TGTGCCAGCAGCCCCGGGACTAGGGCCACCGGGGAGCTGTTTTTT,CASSPGTRATGELFF
TRBD1,TRBV6-4,NA,TRBJ2-6,TGTGCCAGCAGTGACCCGGGACAGGATTCCTCTGGGGCCAACGTCCTGACTTTC,CASSDPGQDSSGANVLTF
NA,TRBV6-5,NA,TRBJ2-2,TGTGCCAGCAGTTACGGGACACACACCGGGGAGCTGTTTTTT,CASSYGTHTGELFF
NA,TRBV12-3/TRBV12-4,NA,TRBJ2-5,TGTGCCAGCAGTTTCTTAGTCTCCACCCAAGAGACCCAGTACTTC,CASSFLVSTQETQYF
TRBD1,TRBV4-2,NA,TRBJ2-1,TGTGCCAGCAATGACAGGGAAAGAGAGCAGTTCTTC,CASNDREREQFF
NA,TRBV14,few,TRBJ1-1,TGTGCCAGCAGCCAGGTGAACACTGAAGCTTTCTTT,CASSQVNTEAFF
NA,TRBV27,NA,TRBJ1-5,TGTGCCAGCAGTTTGGCAGATAGCAATCAGCCCCAGCATTTT,CASSLADSNQPQHF
NA,TRBV4-1,NA,TRBJ1-1,TGCGCCAGCAGCCAAGACAGTAGGGAGGCTGAAGCTTTCTTT,CASSQDSREAEAFF
NA,TRBV20-1,NA,TRBJ2-1,TGCAGTGCTAGTACAGAAAGCTCCTACAATGAGCAGTTCTTC,CSASTESSYNEQFF
TRBD1,TRBV7-9,NA,TRBJ2-1,TGTGCCAGCAGCTCGCCGGACAGGGGGGGTTCGGATGAGCAGTTCTTC,CASSSPDRGGSDEQFF